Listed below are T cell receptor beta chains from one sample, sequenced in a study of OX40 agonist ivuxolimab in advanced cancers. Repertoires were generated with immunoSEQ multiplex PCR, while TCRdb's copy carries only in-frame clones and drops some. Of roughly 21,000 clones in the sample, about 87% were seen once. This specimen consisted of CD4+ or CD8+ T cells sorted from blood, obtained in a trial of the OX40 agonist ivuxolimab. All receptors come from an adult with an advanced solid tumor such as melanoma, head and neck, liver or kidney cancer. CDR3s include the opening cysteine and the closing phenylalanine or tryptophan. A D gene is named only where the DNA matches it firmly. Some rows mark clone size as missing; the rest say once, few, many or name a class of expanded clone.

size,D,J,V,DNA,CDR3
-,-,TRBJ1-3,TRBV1,TGCACCAGCAGCCATCCCGCCTGGACCCAAGGCTCTGGAAACACCATATATTTT,CTSSHPAWTQGSGNTIYF
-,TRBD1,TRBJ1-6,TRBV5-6,TGTGCCAGCAGCCGGCCTCGAAATCCGGGACAGGGGAATTCACCCCTCCACTTT,CASSRPRNPGQGNSPLHF
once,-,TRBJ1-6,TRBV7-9,TGTGCCAGCAGCACCGAGGCCAGGGATGGGTTTTCACCCCTCCACTTT,CASSTEARDGFSPLHF
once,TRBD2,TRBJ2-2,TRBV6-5,TGTGCCAGCAGTTACAAGGGACTAGACTCCTCCGGGAAGCTGTTTTTT,CASSYKGLDSSGKLFF
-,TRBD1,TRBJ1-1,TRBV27,TGTGCCAGCAGTCTAGCCACAGGGGGTCATACTGAAGCTTTCTTT,CASSLATGGHTEAFF
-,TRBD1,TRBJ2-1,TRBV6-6,TGTGCCAGCAGTCAAACCGGGGACAGAGACAATGAGCAGTTCTTC,CASSQTGDRDNEQFF
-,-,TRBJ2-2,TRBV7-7,TGTGCCAGCAGCTTATCACAGGGAGAGACCGGGGAGCTGTTTTTT,CASSLSQGETGELFF
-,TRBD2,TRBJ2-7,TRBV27,TGTGCCAGCAGTTTGCGACTAGCGGGGGTGTACGAGCAGTACTTC,CASSLRLAGVYEQYF
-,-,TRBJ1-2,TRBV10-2,TGCGCCAGCAGTGAGGGCAGGGATGGCTACACCTTC,CASSEGRDGYTF
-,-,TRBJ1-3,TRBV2,TGTGCCAGCAGTGAAGCGGCACTGGGGACCGACTACTCTGGAAACACCATATATTTT,CASSEAALGTDYSGNTIYF
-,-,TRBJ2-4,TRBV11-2,TGTGCCAGCAGCCCATGGACACGCCTAGCCAAAAACATTCAGTACTTC,CASSPWTRLAKNIQYF
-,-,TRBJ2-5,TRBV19,TGTGCCAGTAGCTCGGGGGGCCGTCTTTGGGAGACCCAGTACTTC,CASSSGGRLWETQYF
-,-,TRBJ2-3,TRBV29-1,TGCAGCGTTGTTCTCAGGGGAACAGATACGCAGTATTTT,CSVVLRGTDTQYF
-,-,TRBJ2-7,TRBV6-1,TGTGCCTTGGCGGTTAGCTCCTACGAGCAGTACTTC,CALAVSSYEQYF
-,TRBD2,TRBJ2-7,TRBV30,TGTGCCTGGAGTCGAACGGGACTAGCGGGCGAGCAGTACTTC,CAWSRTGLAGEQYF
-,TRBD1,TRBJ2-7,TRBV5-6,TGTGCCAGCAGACTTCAGGGGGTCTACGAGCAGTACTTC,CASRLQGVYEQYF
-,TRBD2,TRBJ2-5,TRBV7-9,TGTGCCAGCAGCTTATATAGCGGGCAAGAGACCCAGTACTTC,CASSLYSGQETQYF
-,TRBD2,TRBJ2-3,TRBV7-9,TGTGCCAGCAGCTTAGTTGCGGGGGGAATAGATACGCAGTATTTT,CASSLVAGGIDTQYF
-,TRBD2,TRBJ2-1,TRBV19,TGTGCCAGTAGTATTCGGGAGGAACCCTACAATGAGCAGTTCTTC,CASSIREEPYNEQFF
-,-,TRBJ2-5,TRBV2,TGTGCCAGCATGAGGGGGGGCCCGGAGACCCAGTACTTC,CASMRGGPETQYF
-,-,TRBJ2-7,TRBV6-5,TGTGCCAGCGGGACGGTCACCTACGAGCAGTACTTC,CASGTVTYEQYF
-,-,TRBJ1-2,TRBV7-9,TGTGCCAGCAGCTTAGCGAACAGGGACGGCTACACCTTC,CASSLANRDGYTF
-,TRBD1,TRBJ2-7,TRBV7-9,TGTGCCAGCAGCTATACCTCAGGGGGCCTCTACGAGCAGTACTTC,CASSYTSGGLYEQYF
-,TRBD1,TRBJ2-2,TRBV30,TGTGCCTGGAGGGGCCGGGACAGGGACACCGGGGAGCTGTTTTTT,CAWRGRDRDTGELFF
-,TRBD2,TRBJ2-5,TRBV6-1,TGTGCCAGCAGTTTGGGGGGAGGGGAGACCCAGTACTTC,CASSLGGGETQYF
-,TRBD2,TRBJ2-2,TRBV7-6,TGTGCCAGCAGCTTAGGAGCGGGGGGGCCCGGCACCGGGGAGCTGTTTTTT,CASSLGAGGPGTGELFF
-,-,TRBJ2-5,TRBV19,TGTGCCAGTAGTGAGACATCTCAAGAGACCCAGTACTTC,CASSETSQETQYF
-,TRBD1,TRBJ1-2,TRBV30,TGTGCCTGGAGGGAAGGGGGCAACTATGGCTACACCTTC,CAWREGGNYGYTF
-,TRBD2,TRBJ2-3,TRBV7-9,TGTGCCAGCAGCTTCAGGGCTAGCGGAAACACAGATACGCAGTATTTT,CASSFRASGNTDTQYF
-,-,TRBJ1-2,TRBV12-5,TGTGCTAGTGGAACCAACCCCTCAGGGTATGGCTACACCTTC,CASGTNPSGYGYTF
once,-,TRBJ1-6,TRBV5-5,TGTGCCAGCAGCCCCCCGATGGGGGGGCTCCACTTT,CASSPPMGGLHF
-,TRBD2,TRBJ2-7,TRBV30,TGTGCGGGAGGGGAGGGCTACTACGAGCAGTACTTC,CAGGEGYYEQYF
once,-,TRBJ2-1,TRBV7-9,TGTGCCAGCAGCTTACTACTCGGCAATGAGCAGTTCTTC,CASSLLLGNEQFF
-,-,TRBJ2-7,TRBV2,TGTGCCAGCAAATGGACTGAGAGCTCCTACGAGCAGTACTTC,CASKWTESSYEQYF
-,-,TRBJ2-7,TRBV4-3,TGCGCCAGCAGCCAGGGTCCTGGTGGGGAAGGGCCCTACGAGCAGTACTTC,CASSQGPGGEGPYEQYF
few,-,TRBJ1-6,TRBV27,TGTGCCAGCAGTTGGGGACAAGGGCAGAATTCACCCCTCCACTTT,CASSWGQGQNSPLHF
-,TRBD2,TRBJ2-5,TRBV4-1,TGCGCCAGCAGCCAGGGAACTAGCGGTCAAAAGACCCAGTACTTC,CASSQGTSGQKTQYF
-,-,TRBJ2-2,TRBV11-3,TGTGCCAGCAGAAATGGGGGAAGTTTTACCGGGGAGCTGTTTTTT,CASRNGGSFTGELFF
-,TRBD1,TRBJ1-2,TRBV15,TGTGCCACCAGCGACACCTTAACAGGGGCCTATGGCTACACCTTC,CATSDTLTGAYGYTF
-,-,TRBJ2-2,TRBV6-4,TGTGCCAGCAGTGAGGGGGCCACCGGGGAGCTGTTTTTT,CASSEGATGELFF
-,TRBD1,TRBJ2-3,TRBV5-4,TGTGCCAGCAGCTTGGGAGGTGGGGAACAGGGGGCAGATACGCAGTATTTT,CASSLGGGEQGADTQYF
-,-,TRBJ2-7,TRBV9,TGTGCCAGCAGCGAGGGGGACTGGTACGAGCAGTACTTC,CASSEGDWYEQYF
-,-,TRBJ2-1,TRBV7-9,TGTGCCAGCAGCCATGGGGTCAATGAGCAGTTCTTC,CASSHGVNEQFF
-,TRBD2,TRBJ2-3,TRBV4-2,TGTGCCAGCAGCCAGGATCGAGCGGGGGGGCCCCGGAATACGCAGTATTTT,CASSQDRAGGPRNTQYF
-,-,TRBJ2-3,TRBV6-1,TGTGCCAGCAGTGGGTTTAGTGGTCCTTTCACAGATACGCAGTATTTT,CASSGFSGPFTDTQYF
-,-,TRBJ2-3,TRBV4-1,TGCGCCAGCAGCCAAGACGACGGCCTCTCCACAGATACGCAGTATTTT,CASSQDDGLSTDTQYF
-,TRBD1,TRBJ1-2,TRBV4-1,TGCGCCAGCAGCCAAAACCGGGACAGGGGGATCTATGGCTACACCTTC,CASSQNRDRGIYGYTF
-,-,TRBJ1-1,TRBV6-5,TGTGCCAGGACGGGACAGAACACTGAAGCTTTCTTT,CARTGQNTEAFF
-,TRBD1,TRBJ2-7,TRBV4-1,TGCGCCAGCAGCCAAGATTTGAGAGAACAGGGGGCATACGAGCAGTACTTC,CASSQDLREQGAYEQYF
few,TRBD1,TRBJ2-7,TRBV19,TGTGCCAGTAGCAGGGACAGCTCCTACGAGCAGTACTTC,CASSRDSSYEQYF
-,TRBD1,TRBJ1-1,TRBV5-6,TGTGCCAGCAGCTTGGCCGGGACAGGACTTGAAGCTTTCTTT,CASSLAGTGLEAFF
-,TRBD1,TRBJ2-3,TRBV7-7,TGTGCTAGCAGCTTAGCGGACAGGGCCTCAGATACGCAGTATTTT,CASSLADRASDTQYF
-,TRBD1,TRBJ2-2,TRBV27,TGTGCCAGCAGTTCCCTAGACAGGGGGGCGAACACCGGGGAGCTGTTTTTT,CASSSLDRGANTGELFF
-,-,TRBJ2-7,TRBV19,TGTGCCAGTAGTCCAGGTCAGGCCTACGAGCAGTACTTC,CASSPGQAYEQYF
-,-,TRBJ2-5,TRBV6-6,TGTGCCAGCAGTTTACCGGGACTTCAAGAGACCCAGTACTTC,CASSLPGLQETQYF
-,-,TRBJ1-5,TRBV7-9,TGTGCCAGCAGCTTAGGGGCGGCCGGGGAGGGTCAGCCCCAGCATTTT,CASSLGAAGEGQPQHF
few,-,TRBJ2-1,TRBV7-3,TGTGCCAGCAGCTTAAGTCCTACCTACAATGAGCAGTTCTTC,CASSLSPTYNEQFF
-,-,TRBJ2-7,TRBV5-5,TGTGCCAGCAGCGAGCGACCAATCTTCTACGAGCAGTACTTC,CASSERPIFYEQYF
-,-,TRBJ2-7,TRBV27,TGTGCCAGCAGGGACGGCGCCTACGAGCAGTACTTC,CASRDGAYEQYF
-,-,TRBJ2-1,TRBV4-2,TGTGCCAGCAGCTGGCGAGGGGGGGACGCATACAATGAGCAGTTCTTC,CASSWRGGDAYNEQFF